Each of the 4 T cell receptor beta chains below was sequenced from the same sample in a study of OX40 agonist ivuxolimab in advanced cancers. Assay used: immunoSEQ multiplex PCR; TCRdb lists only in-frame clones, some missing. The data hold tens of thousands of clones, with roughly 82% observed a single time. This specimen was CD4+ or CD8+ T cells sorted from blood, taken in a trial of the OX40 agonist ivuxolimab. The source of these receptors is an adult with an advanced solid tumor such as melanoma, head and neck, liver or kidney cancer.

The chain couples TRBV4-3 to TRBJ1-5, with D perhaps matching TRBD1 (5 bases). Per the germline V gene, CDR1 is LGHNA and CDR2 is YSLEER. V was shortened by 0 bases and J by 5 bases, with 8 bases between the two germline ends. The CDR3 runs to 14 residues. The CDR3 coding sequence is TGCGCCAGCAGCCAAGATCGAGGGGATCAGCCCCAGCATTTT. Translated: CASSQDRGDQPQHF.

The chain links TRBV11-2 to TRBJ1-5, with D possibly being TRBD1 (6 bases). The CDR3 loop spans 15 amino acids. V lost 5 bases, J lost 0 bases, and 11 bases lay in between. Germline V gene data show CDR1 as SGHAT and CDR2 as FQNNGV. CDR3 residues: CASSPGGLSNQPQHF. The DNA for the CDR3 is TGTGCCAGCAGCCCCGGGGGCCTTAGCAATCAGCCCCAGCATTTT. Drawing the rest from reference TRBV11-2 and TRBJ1-5, the complete variable domain is EAGVAQSPRYKIIEKRQSVAFWCNPISGHATLYWYQQILGQGPKLLIQFQNNGVVDDSQLPKDRFSAERLKGVDSTLKIQPAKLEDSAVYLCASSPGGLSNQPQHFGDGTRLSIL.

The chain carries TRBV7-3 and TRBJ2-3; D is unresolved. V was cut by 5 bases and J by 0 bases, with 3 bases left in between. Germline V gene data show CDR1 as SGHTA and CDR2 as FQGTGA. There are 12 residues in the CDR3. The CDR3: CASSPSTDTQYF. For the CDR3, the DNA is TGTGCCAGCAGCCCAAGCACAGATACGCAGTATTTT. The full variable domain, its missing parts supplied by reference TRBV7-3 and TRBJ2-3, is GAGVSQTPSNKVTEKGKYVELRCDPISGHTALYWYRQSLGQGPEFLIYFQGTGAADDSGLPNDRFFAVRPEGSVSTLKIQRTERGDSAVYLCASSPSTDTQYFGPGTRLTVL.

The chain has TRBV28 and TRBJ2-3, with 8 bases aligning to TRBD2. V shed 2 bases, J shed 3 bases, and the junction held 4 bases outside the gene matches. The CDR3 contains 15 residues. Germline CDR1 reads MDHEN; CDR2 reads SYDVKM. CDR3 sequence (DNA): TGTGCCAGCAGTTTAAAAAGCGGGGGAACAGATACGCAGTATTTT. This codes for CASSLKSGGTDTQYF.